These T cell receptor beta chains were read from a single sample in a study of blood T cell repertoires in COVID-19. This table comes from immunoSEQ multiplex PCR, and its TCRdb copy is limited to in-frame clones, with some not included. Of 250,000 to 300,000 clones listed, roughly 90% are singletons. Sequencing used peripheral blood. Every receptor here comes from a woman aged 45 to 65 who had recovered from COVID-19. The CDR3 runs from the conserved cysteine through the conserved F or W. A D gene is named only where the DNA matches it firmly. The size of a clone is reported for some rows only, either as once, few or many, or as a class for expanded clones.

abundance,v_gene,d_gene,j_gene,len,CDR3nt,CDR3aa
few,TRBV10-3,-,TRBJ1-5,14,TGTGCCATCAGTGAGACGGGTAGCAATCAGCCCCAGCATTTT,CAISETGSNQPQHF
-,TRBV28,TRBD2,TRBJ2-7,17,TGTGCCAGCAGTTTTGAAGCGGGAACGAGCTCAACCTACGAGCAGTACTTC,CASSFEAGTSSTYEQYF
-,TRBV12-3/TRBV12-4,TRBD1,TRBJ1-1,13,TGTGCCAGCAGGCCAACAGGGGTCCCTGAAGCTTTCTTT,CASRPTGVPEAFF
-,TRBV3-1/TRBV3-2,TRBD2,TRBJ2-1,14,TGTGCCGTAGCCGGACTAGCGGGCGACAATGAGCAGTTCTTC,CAVAGLAGDNEQFF
-,TRBV7-9,TRBD2,TRBJ2-1,17,TGTGCCAGCAGCTTAGGGGGACTAGCGGGGATAGTCAATGAGCAGTTCTTC,CASSLGGLAGIVNEQFF
-,TRBV18,-,TRBJ1-2,14,TGTGCCAGCTCACGCGAACAGGGTTGGATTGGCTACACCTTC,CASSREQGWIGYTF
-,TRBV5-1,-,TRBJ2-5,17,TGCGCCAGCAGCTTGGCGGGTTCGGCGGGGCCGGGCGAGACCCAGTACTTC,CASSLAGSAGPGETQYF
-,TRBV5-4,TRBD2,TRBJ2-7,14,TGTGCCAGCAGCTCAGCGGGAGGGCCGGGTGAGCAGTACTTC,CASSSAGGPGEQYF
-,TRBV15,-,TRBJ2-5,14,TGTGCCACCAGCAGAGATTATAACATGGAGACCCAGTACTTC,CATSRDYNMETQYF
-,TRBV28,-,TRBJ1-1,14,TGTGCCAGCAGGGCCGGGGGGGGCCGTACTGAAGCTTTCTTT,CASRAGGGRTEAFF
few,TRBV29-1,-,TRBJ1-5,12,TGCAGCGTTGTTGAGGGAGGTCAGCCCCAGCATTTT,CSVVEGGQPQHF
-,TRBV29-1,-,TRBJ2-3,12,TGCAGACTCAGGGTAAACACAGATACGCAGTATTTT,CRLRVNTDTQYF
-,TRBV19,TRBD1,TRBJ1-2,17,TGTGCCAGTACCCTGAGACCGCGGGGGACAGGGAACTATGGCTACACCTTC,CASTLRPRGTGNYGYTF
-,TRBV4-3,-,TRBJ1-1,14,TGCGCCAGCAGCCAAGACAGGGGCTACACTGAAGCTTTCTTT,CASSQDRGYTEAFF
-,TRBV30,-,TRBJ1-1,14,TGTGCCTGGAGTGTTTGGCAGGGAAGGGCTGAAGCTTTCTTT,CAWSVWQGRAEAFF
-,TRBV5-6,-,TRBJ1-3,15,TGTGCCAGCAGCTCTCTGGACACCTCTGGAAACACCATATATTTT,CASSSLDTSGNTIYF
-,TRBV5-4,-,TRBJ1-6,14,TGTGCCAGCAGCTTCGGGGTCTATAATTCACCCCTCCACTTT,CASSFGVYNSPLHF
-,TRBV2,-,TRBJ2-3,15,TGTGCCAGCAGTGAAGCGCGCGGGGCCCTTGATACGCAGTATTTT,CASSEARGALDTQYF
-,TRBV5-4,-,TRBJ2-3,14,TGTGCCAGCAGCTTCTACTCTAGCACAGATACGCAGTATTTT,CASSFYSSTDTQYF
-,TRBV7-9,-,TRBJ1-4,17,TGTGCCAGCAGCTCAGGAGGAGGGGGGGTTACTAATGAAAAACTGTTTTTT,CASSSGGGGVTNEKLFF
-,TRBV6-1,-,TRBJ1-5,16,TGTGCCAGCAGTGAATTCAGGGCCGTCGGCAATCAGCCCCAGCATTTT,CASSEFRAVGNQPQHF
-,TRBV4-1,-,TRBJ1-1,14,TGCGCCAGCAGCCGGAGACAGTTGAACACTGAAGCTTTCTTT,CASSRRQLNTEAFF
-,TRBV19,TRBD1,TRBJ1-5,15,TGTGCCAGTAGTGGGCGACAGGGAAGCAATCAGCCCCAGCATTTT,CASSGRQGSNQPQHF
-,TRBV5-6,TRBD1,TRBJ1-1,14,TGTGCCAGCAGCGAACAGGGGCAGTACACTGAAGCTTTCTTT,CASSEQGQYTEAFF
-,TRBV5-1,-,TRBJ2-3,15,TGCGCCAGCACCGCAGGACTCCGCAACACAGATACGCAGTATTTT,CASTAGLRNTDTQYF
-,TRBV18,-,TRBJ2-3,14,TGTGCCAGCTCACCAGGGGGGAGCACAGATACGCAGTATTTT,CASSPGGSTDTQYF
-,TRBV18,-,TRBJ2-2,16,TGTGCCAGCTCACCACCGTCGACAGGAGGTCGGGGGGAGCTGTTTTTT,CASSPPSTGGRGELFF
-,TRBV11-2,-,TRBJ1-1,17,TGTGCCAGCAGCCGCCGACTAAGTAAGGACGGAGGCACTGAAGCTTTCTTT,CASSRRLSKDGGTEAFF
-,TRBV7-9,-,TRBJ1-5,15,TGTGCCAGCAGCTTAGCCGGCGGTAGCAATCAGCCCCAGCATTTT,CASSLAGGSNQPQHF
-,TRBV19,TRBD1,TRBJ1-2,13,TGTGCCAGTAGTCTGGACAGGGAGTATGGCTACACCTTC,CASSLDREYGYTF
-,TRBV7-9,-,TRBJ2-3,17,TGTGCCAGCAGCTGGCCCAGGGTAGCTTCGTCCGCAGATACGCAGTATTTT,CASSWPRVASSADTQYF
-,TRBV4-1,TRBD2,TRBJ2-1,14,TGCGCCAGCAGCGGGGGGGAGTGGACCGATGAGCAGTTCTTC,CASSGGEWTDEQFF
few,TRBV6-5,TRBD2,TRBJ2-5,14,TGTGCCAGCAGTCCGGGACTAGTCCGAGAGACCCAGTACTTC,CASSPGLVRETQYF